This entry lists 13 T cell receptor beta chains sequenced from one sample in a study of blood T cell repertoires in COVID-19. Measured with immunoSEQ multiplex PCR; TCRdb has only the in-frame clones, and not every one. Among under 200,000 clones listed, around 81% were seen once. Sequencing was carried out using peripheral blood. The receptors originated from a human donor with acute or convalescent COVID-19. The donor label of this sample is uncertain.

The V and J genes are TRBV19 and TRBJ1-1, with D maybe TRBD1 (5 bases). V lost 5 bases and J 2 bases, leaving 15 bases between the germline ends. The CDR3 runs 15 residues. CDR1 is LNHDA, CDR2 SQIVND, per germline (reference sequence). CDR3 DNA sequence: TGTGCCAGTAGTCCCTGGGGGGAGGGAAACACTGAAGCTTTCTTT. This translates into CASSPWGEGNTEAFF. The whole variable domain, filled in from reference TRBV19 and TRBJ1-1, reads DGGITQSPKYLFRKEGQNVTLSCEQNLNHDAMYWYRQDPGQGLRLIYYSQIVNDFQKGDIAEGYSVSREKKESFPLTVTSAQKNPTAFYLCASSPWGEGNTEAFFGQGTRLTVV.

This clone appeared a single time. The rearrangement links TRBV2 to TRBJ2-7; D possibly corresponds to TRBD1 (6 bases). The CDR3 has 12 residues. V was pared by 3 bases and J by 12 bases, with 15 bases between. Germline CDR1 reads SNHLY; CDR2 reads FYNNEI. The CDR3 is CASSETAQGPYF. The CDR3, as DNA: TGTGCCAGCAGTGAGACGGCGCAGGGGCCGTACTTC. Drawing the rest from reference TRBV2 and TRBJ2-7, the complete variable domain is EPEVTQTPSHQVTQMGQEVILRCVPISNHLYFYWYRQILGQKVEFLVSFYNNEISEKSEIFDDQFSVERPDGSNFTLKIRSTKLEDSAMYFCASSETAQGPYFGPGTRLTVT.

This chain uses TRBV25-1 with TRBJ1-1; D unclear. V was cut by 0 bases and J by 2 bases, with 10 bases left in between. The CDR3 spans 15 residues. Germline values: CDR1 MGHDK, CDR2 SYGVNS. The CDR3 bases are TGTGCCAGCAGTGAATATAACAGTCCAAACACTGAAGCTTTCTTT. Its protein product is CASSEYNSPNTEAFF.

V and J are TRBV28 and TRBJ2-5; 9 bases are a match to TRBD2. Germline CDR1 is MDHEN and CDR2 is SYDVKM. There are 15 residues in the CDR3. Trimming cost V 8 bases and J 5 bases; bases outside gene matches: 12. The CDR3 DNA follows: TGTGCCAGCCCAGGCGGTAGCGGGAGAAGGGAGACCCAGTACTTC. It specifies CASPGGSGRRETQYF.

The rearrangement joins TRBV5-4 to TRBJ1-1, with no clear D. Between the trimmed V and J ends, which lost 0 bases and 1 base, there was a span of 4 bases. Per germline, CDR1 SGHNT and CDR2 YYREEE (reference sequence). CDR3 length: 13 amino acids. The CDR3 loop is CASSLDRNTEAFF. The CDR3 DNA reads TGTGCCAGCAGCTTGGACAGGAACACTGAAGCTTTCTTT.

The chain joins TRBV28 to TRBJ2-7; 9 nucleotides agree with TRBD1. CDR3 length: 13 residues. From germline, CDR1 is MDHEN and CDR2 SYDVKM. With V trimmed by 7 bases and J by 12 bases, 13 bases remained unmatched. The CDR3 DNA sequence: TGTGCCAGCACCTTAGGGCACAGGGGGCGGTGGTACTTC. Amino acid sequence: CASTLGHRGRWYF.

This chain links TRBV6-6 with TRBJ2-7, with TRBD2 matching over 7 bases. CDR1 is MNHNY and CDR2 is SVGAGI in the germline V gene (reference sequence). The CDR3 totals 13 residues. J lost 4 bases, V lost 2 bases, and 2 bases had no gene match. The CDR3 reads CASSYGGEYEQYF. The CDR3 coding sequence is TGTGCCAGCAGTTACGGGGGGGAATACGAGCAGTACTTC.

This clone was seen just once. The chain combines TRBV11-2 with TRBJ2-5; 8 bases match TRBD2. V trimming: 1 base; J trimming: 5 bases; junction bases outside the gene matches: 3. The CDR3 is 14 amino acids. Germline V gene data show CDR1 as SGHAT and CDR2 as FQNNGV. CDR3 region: CASSLAGGPETQYF. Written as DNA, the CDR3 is TGTGCCAGCAGCTTAGCGGGGGGGCCGGAGACCCAGTACTTC.

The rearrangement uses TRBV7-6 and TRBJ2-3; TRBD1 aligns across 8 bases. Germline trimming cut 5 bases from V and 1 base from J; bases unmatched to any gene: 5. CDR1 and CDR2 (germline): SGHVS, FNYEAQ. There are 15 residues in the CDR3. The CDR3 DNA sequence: TGTGCCAGCAGCCCCGGGACAGGTCGCACAGATACGCAGTATTTT. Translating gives CASSPGTGRTDTQYF.

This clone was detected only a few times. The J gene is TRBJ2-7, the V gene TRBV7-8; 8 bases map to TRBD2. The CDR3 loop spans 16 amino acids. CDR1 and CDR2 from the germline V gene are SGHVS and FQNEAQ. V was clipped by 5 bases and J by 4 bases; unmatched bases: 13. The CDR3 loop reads CASSPRPGLVVYEQYF. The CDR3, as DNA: TGTGCCAGCAGCCCTCGGCCGGGACTAGTCGTGTACGAGCAGTACTTC.

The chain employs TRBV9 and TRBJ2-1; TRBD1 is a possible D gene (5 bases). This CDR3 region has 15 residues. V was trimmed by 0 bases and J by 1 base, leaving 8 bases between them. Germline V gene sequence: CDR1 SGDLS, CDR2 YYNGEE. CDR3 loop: CASSVGRESYNEQFF. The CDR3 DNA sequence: TGTGCCAGCAGCGTAGGCAGGGAATCCTACAATGAGCAGTTCTTC. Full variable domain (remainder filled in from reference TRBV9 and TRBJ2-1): DSGVTQTPKHLITATGQRVTLRCSPRSGDLSVYWYQQSLDQGLQFLIQYYNGEERAKGNILERFSAQQFPDLHSELNLSSLELGDSALYFCASSVGRESYNEQFFGPGTRLTVL.

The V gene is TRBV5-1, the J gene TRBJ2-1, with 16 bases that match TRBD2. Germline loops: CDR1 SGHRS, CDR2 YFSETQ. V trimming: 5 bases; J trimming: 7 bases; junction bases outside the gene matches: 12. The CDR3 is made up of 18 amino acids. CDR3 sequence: CASSPGLAGGRKGNEQFF. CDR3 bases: TGCGCCAGCAGTCCGGGACTAGCGGGAGGGCGAAAGGGGAATGAGCAGTTCTTC.

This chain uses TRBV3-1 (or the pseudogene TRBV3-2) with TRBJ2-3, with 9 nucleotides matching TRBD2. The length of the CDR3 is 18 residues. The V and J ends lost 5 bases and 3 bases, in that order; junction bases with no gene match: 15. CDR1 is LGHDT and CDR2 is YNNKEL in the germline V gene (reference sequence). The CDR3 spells CASSLGLAGLRGTDTQYF. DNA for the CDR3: TGTGCCAGCAGCTTGGGGCTAGCGGGACTACGGGGTACAGATACGCAGTATTTT.